Following are 7 T cell receptor beta chains from one sample sequenced in a study of blood T cell repertoires in COVID-19. Sequencing was performed with immunoSEQ multiplex PCR; in TCRdb, only in-frame clones are kept and a portion is missing. The data hold about 77,000 clones, with around three quarters observed a single time. The sample consisted of peripheral blood. These receptors were taken from a woman aged 70-85 years with acute or convalescent COVID-19.

CDR3 amino acids: CASSYSPGQGGGYTF. The CDR3, as DNA: TGTGCCAGCAGTTACTCACCGGGACAGGGGGGTGGCTACACCTTC. The chain joins TRBV6-5 to TRBJ1-2; 11 bases agree with TRBD1. V lost 0 bases and J lost 7; bases outside the gene matches: 4. Germline V gene data show CDR1 as MNHEY and CDR2 as SVGAGI. The CDR3 has 15 residues.

The J gene is TRBJ1-2, the V gene TRBV2; D remains unclear. Germline V gene sequence: CDR1 SNHLY, CDR2 FYNNEI. This CDR3 spans 18 amino acids. The V end was cut by 3 bases, the J end by 1 base, with 21 bases between. CDR3 DNA sequence: TGTGCCAGCAGTGATACCGGCGGACTCAAGGTCGGTAACTATGGCTACACCTTC. It codes for CASSDTGGLKVGNYGYTF.

The genes are TRBV3-1 (or the pseudogene TRBV3-2) and TRBJ2-7; 7 nucleotides align to TRBD1. Germline CDR1 is LGHDT and CDR2 is YNNKEL (reference sequence). CDR3 size: 12 residues. The junction had 6 bases not matched to a gene; V was cut back by 7 bases and J by 6 bases. The CDR3: CASTRRGLEQYF. The CDR3, as DNA: TGTGCCAGCACCCGAAGGGGGCTCGAGCAGTACTTC.

V is TRBV5-4 and J is TRBJ1-2, with 8 bases that match TRBD1. Germline CDR1 is SGHNT and CDR2 is YYREEE (reference sequence). The J segment lost 1 base and the V segment lost 0 bases, leaving 5 bases of the junction unmatched. The CDR3 has 16 residues. As DNA, the CDR3 is TGTGCCAGCAGCTTGGCAGGGGGCGGTTTTAACTATGGCTACACCTTC. Translated, it gives CASSLAGGGFNYGYTF.

The rearrangement links TRBV29-1 to TRBJ2-7, with 11 bases lining up with TRBD2. The length of the CDR3 is 12 residues. Losses at the gene ends were 4 bases for V and 7 bases for J; bases not matched to a gene: 3. Germline CDR1 is SQVTM and CDR2 is ANQGSEA. CDR3 in DNA: TGCAGCGTTGGGCTAGCGGGGGGTGAGCAGTACTTC. It specifies CSVGLAGGEQYF.

The genes are TRBV19 and TRBJ2-5; a weak D match, TRBD1 (6 bases). The CDR3 length is 14 residues. Per the germline V gene, CDR1 is LNHDA and CDR2 is SQIVND (reference sequence). V dropped 4 bases and J dropped 1 base, with 10 bases sitting between them. The CDR3 spells CASSKGGPQETQYF. The CDR3 bases are TGTGCCAGTAGTAAAGGGGGTCCCCAAGAGACCCAGTACTTC.

This chain links TRBV7-6 with TRBJ2-3; 10 bases agree with TRBD2. This CDR3 contains 15 residues. The ends lost 3 bases at V and 3 bases at J; junction bases unmatched: 3. Looked up from germline, CDR1 is SGHVS and CDR2 is FNYEAQ. For the CDR3, the DNA is TGTGCCAGCAGCTTTCCGGGACTAGCGACAGATACGCAGTATTTT. As protein: CASSFPGLATDTQYF.